The present TCR beta chain was sequenced within a study of blood T cell repertoires in COVID-19 (dated by TCRdb to the early 2020s). Broadly, across the study: Samples covering the acute and convalescent phases of COVID-19 were provided by collaborators in the United States, Italy and Spain. The prospective study material was composed of cDNA or gDNA derived from T cells, B-cell-depleted T cells, or PBMCs. Deeply sampled blood TCRbeta repertoires from subjects exposed to, actively infected with, or recovered from COVID-19 were included in the dataset. The repertoires were released in a freely available public database intended as a resource for research on the immune response to SARS-CoV-2. Samples came from the ongoing ImmuneRACE study (first 160 participants) plus 1,254 subjects from 6 global collaborators. A de-identified subject ID, COVID-19 status, age in years and sex were almost always included in the sample metadata. Where available, HLA class I and class II types were obtained from metadata supplied by the sample provider rather than from assay-based typing. What the authors observed across the whole study: The amount of clinical and demographic metadata varied by source and participant and was provided uncurated.

Each collaborating institution followed its own protocols to collect whole blood in K2EDTA tubes. Collaborator samples were shipped for TCRbeta analysis as frozen whole blood, isolated PBMCs, or DNA extracted from either sample type. Note on this clone: The antigen it recognizes is unknown. It has no much larger one-base neighbor in the sample; base qualities were not kept.

There are 16 amino acids in the CDR3, from cysteine to phenylalanine inclusive. Only CDR3 DNA remains: 48 bases, in frame from the first base. V loses 1 base of germline sequence and J loses 0 bases, and the interval between the two ends is 13 bases. From a lookup of the germline V gene, CDR1 and CDR2 are SGHTA and FQGNSA. TCRbeta CDR3 regions were amplified from genomic DNA by means of the immunoSEQ Assay, a bias-controlled multiplex PCR. The authors' pipeline ran thus. The number of nucleated cells in each sample was estimated from the amplification of reference gene primers within the assay. Sequence reads were collapsed and filtered to measure the absolute abundance of every unique TCRbeta CDR3 rearrangement. For each sample, productive Simpson clonality was calculated as the square root of Simpson's diversity index across productive rearrangements. TCRdb took over this immuneACCESS table, retaining in-frame rearrangements with V and J assigned. Such tables are incomplete; in checked studies, under half of the missing clones stem from an unresolved V gene, and the remainder is unexplained. The DNA was the basis for D and trimming; V, J and clone size are from that table. The sample yields about 160,000 clones; 75% to 90% were counted once. Around 8.4% of the sample is in the top ten clones.

The chain employs TRBV7-2 and TRBJ2-7, with TRBD2 tentatively as D gene (6 bases match). The source is a woman of 80 years or more with active or convalescent COVID-19. The specimen was peripheral blood. The CDR3: CASSLVVTGGSYEQYF. The nucleotides are TGTGCCAGCAGCTTAGTGGTAACCGGGGGCTCCTACGAGCAGTACTTC.